Below, 8 T cell receptor beta chains from the same sample are listed, as sequenced in a study of CD8 T cells in ankylosing spondylitis. Study-wide results and limits: Among TCR beta sequences, a motif of 7 to 9 highly homologous variants appeared characteristic of ankylosing spondylitis blood.

Their target antigens are unknown. TCRdb independently ran MiXCR on the 5' RACE reads; one entry per CDR3 protein. The top ten clones hold about 0.89% of a sample with hundreds of thousands of distinct CDR3 sequences, 25% to 30% of them seen once. Source material: blood, either unsorted or a sorted T cell fraction (not recorded which). These TCRs come from a male donor with ankylosing spondylitis.

This clonotype has just a few counts. The chain carries TRBV25-1 and TRBJ1-2, with a possible D match to TRBD1 (5 bases). Germline CDR1 is MGHDK and CDR2 is SYGVNS. Deletions cut 6 bases from V and 3 bases from J, with 11 bases between. The CDR3 sequence is 13 residues long. The DNA of the CDR3 is TGTGCCAGCAGAAGGGGCCCACACTATGGCTACACCTTC. Its protein product is CASRRGPHYGYTF.

This clonotype was counted only a few times. The chain joins TRBV11-2 to TRBJ2-7; no definite D call. This CDR3 is built from 14 residues. The V and J ends lost 2 bases and 2 bases respectively, with 10 bases between them. In germline, CDR1 is SGHAT, CDR2 FQNNGV. CDR3 protein: CASSLSPRTYEQYV. The CDR3 bases are TGTGCCAGCAGCTTAAGTCCCCGGACCTACGAGCAGTACGTC.

V usage is TRBV5-1 and J usage is TRBJ2-5; D is ambiguous. The CDR3 runs 14 residues. CDR1 is SGHRS and CDR2 is YFSETQ in the germline V gene. V gave up 0 bases and J gave up 4 bases, with 10 bases separating them. As DNA, the CDR3 is TGCGCCAGCAGCTTGGCATTAGCCTCAGAGACCCAGTACTTC. It specifies CASSLALASETQYF.

The V gene is TRBV5-1, the J gene TRBJ2-7; D not resolved. Trimming pared 0 bases from V and 2 bases from J, leaving 9 bases between. This CDR3 comprises 14 residues. The germline V gene encodes CDR1 SGHRS and CDR2 YFSETQ. Written as DNA, the CDR3 is TGCGCCAGCAGCTTGGTGGTCGGCACCTACGAGCAGTACTTC. It codes for CASSLVVGTYEQYF.

This clonotype was seen only a few times. V gene TRBV5-6 combines with J gene TRBJ2-2; weak D call: TRBD1 (5 bases). V was cut by 4 bases and J by 5 bases, with 15 bases left in between. CDR1 is SGHDT, CDR2 YYEEEE, per germline. CDR3 length equals 15 residues. CDR3 bases: TGTGCCAGCAGCACGGACATTCAGGCGACCGGGGAGCTGTTTTTT. Its protein is CASSTDIQATGELFF.

This clonotype was seen more than once but under ten times. The chain has TRBV29-1 and TRBJ1-3; 9 bases align to TRBD1. CDR3 size: 13 residues. Germline lookup yields CDR1 SQVTM and CDR2 ANQGSEA. The J segment lost 0 bases and the V segment lost 6 bases, leaving 0 bases of the junction unmatched. The DNA of the CDR3 is TGCAGCGTGGGACAGGGCTCTGGAAACACCATATATTTT. Protein product: CSVGQGSGNTIYF.

This clonotype was detected a few times. This chain uses TRBV7-8 with TRBJ1-2; D is undetermined. CDR1 is SGHVS, CDR2 FQNEAQ, per germline. The germline V and J ends were trimmed by 5 bases and 0 bases, with 10 bases remaining between them. The CDR3 runs to 14 residues. The DNA of the CDR3 is TGTGCCAGCAGCCCCCTCTCGGCTAACTATGGCTACACCTTC. The encoded protein is CASSPLSANYGYTF.

There are a few counts of this clonotype. This rearrangement joins TRBV20-1 to TRBJ1-4, with no clear D. Germline CDR1 and CDR2: DFQATT and SNEGSKA (reference sequence). The germline V and J ends were trimmed by 6 bases and 4 bases, with 6 bases remaining between them. The CDR3 loop spans 11 amino acids. The CDR3 is CSAAINEKLFF. DNA for the CDR3: TGCAGTGCCGCAATTAATGAAAAACTGTTTTTT.